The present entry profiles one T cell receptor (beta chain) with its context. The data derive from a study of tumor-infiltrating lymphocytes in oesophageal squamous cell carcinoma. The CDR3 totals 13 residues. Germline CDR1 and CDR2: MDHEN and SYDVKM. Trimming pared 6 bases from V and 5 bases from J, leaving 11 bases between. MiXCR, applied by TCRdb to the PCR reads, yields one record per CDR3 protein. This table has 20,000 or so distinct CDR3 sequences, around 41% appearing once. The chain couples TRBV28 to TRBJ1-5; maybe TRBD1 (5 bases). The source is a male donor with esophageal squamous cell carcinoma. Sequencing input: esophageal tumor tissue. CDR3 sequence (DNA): TGTGCCAGCAGGCTTGGGACTTATCAGCCCCAGCATTTT. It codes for CASRLGTYQPQHF. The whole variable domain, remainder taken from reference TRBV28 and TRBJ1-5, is DVKVTQSSRYLVKRTGEKVFLECVQDMDHENMFWYRQDPGLGLRLIYFSYDVKMKEKGDIPEGYSVSREKKERFSLILESASTNQTSMYLCASRLGTYQPQHFGDGTRLSIL.